The 20 T cell receptor beta chains reported below all come from one sample, sequenced in a study of shared clonotypes between healthy human individuals (dated by TCRdb to about 2020). Receptor amplification or capture employed the immunoSEQ multiplex PCR assay. This immuneACCESS table, as held by TCRdb, lists in-frame sequences with V and J called but not all clones. Of the missing ones, under half trace to an unresolved V gene in checked studies; the others have no known cause. The sample table holds nearly 600,000 clones, of which around 95% were seen once. The leading ten clones occupy over 0.09% of the sample. CD8 naive samples consisted of CD45RO-negative cells that were positively selected for CCR7, yielding a CD45RA+CCR7+ population without TemRA cells. Sample: naive CD8+ T cells sorted from blood. The cell subset or site label on this specimen signifies: CD45RA+CCR7+. The receptors shown here come from a woman between 25 and 40 years old in good health.

This chain connects TRBV29-1 to TRBJ2-1; TRBD2 matches 9 bases. CDR1 and CDR2 (germline): SQVTM, ANQGSEA. The CDR3 contains 15 residues. V dropped 1 base and J dropped 3; count of bases not matched to a gene: 4. DNA for the CDR3: TGCAGCGTTGAAGGACTAGCGGTTAACTACAATGAGCAGTTCTTC. Translating it yields CSVEGLAVNYNEQFF.

The chain has TRBV18 and TRBJ1-1, with 9 bases identical to TRBD1. V gave up 4 bases and J gave up 6 bases; unmatched junction bases: 18. The CDR3 length is 18 residues. Germline loops: CDR1 KGHSH, CDR2 LQKENI. This CDR3 is CASSLTPPWDRVISEAFF. DNA of the CDR3: TGTGCCAGCTCACTCACCCCTCCGTGGGACAGGGTAATCTCTGAAGCTTTCTTT.

V gene TRBV9 combines with J gene TRBJ2-3; D ambiguous. There are 16 residues in the CDR3. Germline CDR1 reads SGDLS; CDR2 reads YYNGEE. V lost 4 bases to trimming and J lost 3 bases, with 18 bases between them. The CDR3 loop reads CASSKDLYLVTDTQYF. The CDR3 DNA reads TGTGCCAGCAGCAAAGACCTTTACCTCGTAACAGATACGCAGTATTTT.

The chain carries TRBV27 and TRBJ1-2; TRBD1 might be the D (6 bases). This CDR3 has 14 residues. Per the germline V gene, CDR1 is MNHEY and CDR2 is SMNVEV (reference sequence). V gave up 5 bases and J gave up 6 bases, with 16 bases separating them. CDR3 sequence (DNA): TGTGCCAGCAGTCTGAGGGGGGGGCGGAATGGCTACACCTTC. It translates to CASSLRGGRNGYTF.

This chain connects TRBV11-2 to TRBJ2-7; perhaps TRBD1 as D (5 bases). The CDR3 runs to 15 residues. The V and J ends lost 3 bases and 5 bases respectively, with 17 bases between them. Germline V gene sequence: CDR1 SGHAT, CDR2 FQNNGV. CDR3 bases: TGTGCCAGCAGCTTCTCCAGGGAAATACTTCACGAGCAGTACTTC. Translating gives CASSFSREILHEQYF.

The sample holds a few counts of this clone. Mismatch with germline at one junction end may stem from a read error. V usage is TRBV7-9 and J usage is TRBJ1-1, with D maybe TRBD1 (5 bases). This CDR3 is 13 amino acids long. Germline loops: CDR1 SEHNR, CDR2 FQNEAQ (reference sequence). CDR3 region: CASSPTSLGGAGF. The CDR3 DNA reads as TGTGCCAGCAGCCCGACGAGCCTTGGCGGGGCGGGCTTT.

This sequence joins TRBV6-1 and TRBJ2-1; no clear D. Germline V lookup: CDR1 MNHNS, CDR2 SASEGT. This CDR3 has 15 residues. Trimming left V 5 bases short and J 8 bases short, with 19 bases between. The CDR3 region is CASSIWPPTLDEQFF. The CDR3 DNA sequence: TGTGCCAGCAGTATCTGGCCACCGACATTGGATGAGCAGTTCTTC.

The table lists this clone with a count of one. V gene TRBV5-4 combines with J gene TRBJ2-1, with 9 nucleotides matching TRBD2. This CDR3 is 12 amino acids long. Per germline, CDR1 SGHNT and CDR2 YYREEE (reference sequence). The trim removed 4 bases at V and 10 bases at J, leaving 3 bases unmatched. The CDR3 nucleotides are TGTGCCAGCAGCCATGGACTAGCGGAGCAGTTCTTC. Translation gives CASSHGLAEQFF.

The chain combines TRBV5-1 with TRBJ1-4; the D is unclear. This CDR3 comprises 13 residues. Germline values: CDR1 SGHRS, CDR2 YFSETQ. V lost 3 bases and J 8 bases, leaving 11 bases between the germline ends. The CDR3 here is CASSSPGLEKLFF. In nucleotides, the CDR3 is TGCGCCAGCAGCTCGCCCGGGTTAGAAAAACTGTTTTTT. The complete variable domain, with remaining parts taken from reference TRBV5-1 and TRBJ1-4, reads KAGVTQTPRYLIKTRGQQVTLSCSPISGHRSVSWYQQTPGQGLQFLFEYFSETQRNKGNFPGRFSGRQFSNSRSEMNVSTLELGDSALYLCASSSPGLEKLFFGSGTQLSVL.

The chain employs TRBV19 and TRBJ2-1, with 10 nucleotides matching TRBD2. This CDR3 spans 15 amino acids. The V and J ends lost 4 bases and 5 bases, in that order; junction bases with no gene match: 5. CDR1 LNHDA and CDR2 SQIVND come from the germline V gene (reference sequence). In nucleotides, the CDR3 is TGTGCCAGTAGTAACGGACTAGCGGACCACAATGAGCAGTTCTTC. The encoded protein is CASSNGLADHNEQFF.

The chain links TRBV7-3 to TRBJ2-1, with a tentative D call TRBD2 (5 bases). The V gene's germline CDR1 is SGHTA and CDR2 FQGTGA. V lost 4 bases, J lost 10 bases, and 17 bases lay in between. The CDR3 is made up of 14 amino acids. CDR3: CASSSGSFPSEQFF. The CDR3 DNA reads as TGTGCCAGCAGCTCCGGTAGCTTCCCTAGCGAGCAGTTCTTC.

The J gene is TRBJ1-5, the V gene TRBV7-8, with a tentative D call TRBD1 (5 bases). CDR3 length equals 14 residues. Germline CDR1 is SGHVS and CDR2 is FQNEAQ. V lost 1 base to trimming and J lost 3 bases, with 7 bases between them. Here the CDR3 reads CASSLGGANQPQHF. In nucleotides, the CDR3 is TGTGCCAGCAGCTTAGGAGGGGCCAATCAGCCCCAGCATTTT.

The V and J genes are TRBV29-1 and TRBJ1-3; D possibly corresponds to TRBD1 (6 bases). The CDR3 consists of 15 residues. Trimming stripped 3 bases from V and 0 bases from J, with 12 bases between. The germline CDR1 and CDR2 sequences are SQVTM and ANQGSEA. In DNA, the CDR3 is TGCAGCGTTGACCTGGGGGCTAGCTCTGGAAACACCATATATTTT. The encoded protein is CSVDLGASSGNTIYF. Supplemented by reference TRBV29-1 and TRBJ1-3, the full variable domain reads SAVISQKPSRDICQRGTSLTIQCQVDSQVTMMFWYRQQPGQSLTLIATANQGSEATYESGFVIDKFPISRPNLTFSTLTVSNMSPEDSSIYLCSVDLGASSGNTIYFGEGSWLTVV.

The CDR3 region is CASSFPNRQGSYEQYF. DNA of the CDR3: TGTGCCAGCAGTTTCCCGAATCGACAGGGGTCCTACGAGCAGTACTTC. This sequence joins TRBV28 and TRBJ2-7; 8 bases align to TRBD1. The CDR3 totals 16 residues. With V trimmed by 3 bases and J by 1 base, 8 bases remained unmatched. The germline CDR1 and CDR2 sequences are MDHEN and SYDVKM.

J is TRBJ2-4 and V is TRBV27, with TRBD2 matching over 10 bases. The CDR3 is made up of 15 amino acids. The V gene's germline CDR1 is MNHEY and CDR2 SMNVEV (reference sequence). V trimming: 5 bases; J trimming: 3 bases; junction bases outside the gene matches: 4. CDR3 sequence reads: CASSILAGVKNIQYF. The CDR3 bases are TGTGCCAGCAGTATCCTAGCGGGAGTCAAAAACATTCAGTACTTC.

The CDR3 here is CASSIGHRNQPQHF. CDR3 DNA sequence: TGTGCCAGTAGTATAGGACATCGCAATCAGCCCCAGCATTTT. V usage is TRBV19 and J usage is TRBJ1-5, with D hard to call. CDR3 length: 14 residues. Germline-derived CDR1 and CDR2 are LNHDA and SQIVND (reference sequence). The V and J ends lost 1 base and 2 bases respectively, with 6 bases between them.

The chain joins TRBV6-1 to TRBJ2-7, with D unclear. The germline V and J ends were trimmed by 0 bases and 3 bases, with 27 bases remaining between them. CDR1 MNHNS and CDR2 SASEGT come from the germline V gene. The CDR3 consists of 20 residues. CDR3 sequence (DNA): TGTGCCAGCAGTGAAGCGCAAATCGGAAAAACTAACCTCCTTCGCTACGAGCAGTACTTC. This gives the protein CASSEAQIGKTNLLRYEQYF.

The rearrangement joins TRBV18 to TRBJ2-5; a possible D gene is TRBD1 (6 bases). The closer fit of TRBJ2-7 to the DNA end suggests the J call may be wrong. Germline assignment: CDR1 KGHSH and CDR2 LQKENI. This CDR3 is 14 amino acids long. This chain's CDR3 is CASSPPGQPYEQYF. The CDR3 DNA follows: TGTGCCAGCTCACCACCGGGACAACCTTACGAGCAGTACTTC.

The CDR3 spells CASSPRAGEVHNEQFF. The CDR3 DNA reads as TGTGCCAGCAGTCCGAGGGCGGGAGAGGTTCACAATGAGCAGTTCTTC. The chain joins TRBV28 to TRBJ2-1, with TRBD2 matching over 7 bases. The J segment lost 5 bases and the V segment lost 5 bases, leaving 12 bases of the junction unmatched. The CDR3 spans 16 residues. CDR1 MDHEN and CDR2 SYDVKM come from the germline V gene.

The rearrangement joins TRBV7-9 to TRBJ2-3; D gene uncertain. This CDR3 is 18 amino acids long. Germline loops: CDR1 SEHNR, CDR2 FQNEAQ (reference sequence). Trimming left V 5 bases short and J 0 bases short, with 21 bases between. In DNA form, the CDR3 reads TGTGCCAGCAGCGTTAGGATGGGCCGAGACTCCAGCACAGATACGCAGTATTTT. Translated, it gives CASSVRMGRDSSTDTQYF. Complete variable domain (other parts from reference TRBV7-9 and TRBJ2-3): DTGVSQNPRHKITKRGQNVTFRCDPISEHNRLYWYRQTLGQGPEFLTYFQNEAQLEKSRLLSDRFSAERPKGSFSTLEIQRTEQGDSAMYLCASSVRMGRDSSTDTQYFGPGTRLTVL.